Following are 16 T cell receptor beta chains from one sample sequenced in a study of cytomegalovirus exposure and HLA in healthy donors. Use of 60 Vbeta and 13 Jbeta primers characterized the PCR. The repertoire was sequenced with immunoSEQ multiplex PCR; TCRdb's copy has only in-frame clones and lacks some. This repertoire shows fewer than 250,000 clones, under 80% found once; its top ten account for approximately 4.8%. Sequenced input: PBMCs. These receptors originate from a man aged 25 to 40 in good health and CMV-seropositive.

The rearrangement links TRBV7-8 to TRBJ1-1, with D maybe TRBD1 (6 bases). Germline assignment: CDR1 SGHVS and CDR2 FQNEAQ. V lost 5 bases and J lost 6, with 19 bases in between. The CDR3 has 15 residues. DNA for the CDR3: TGTGCCAGCAGCCCGAATTATCAGGGGCAAGCTGAAGCTTTCTTT. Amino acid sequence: CASSPNYQGQAEAFF. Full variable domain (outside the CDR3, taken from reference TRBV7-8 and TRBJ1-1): GAGVSQSPRYKVAKRGQDVALRCDPISGHVSLFWYQQALGQGPEFLTYFQNEAQLDKSGLPSDRFFAERPEGSVSTLKIQRTQQEDSAVYLCASSPNYQGQAEAFFGQGTRLTVV.

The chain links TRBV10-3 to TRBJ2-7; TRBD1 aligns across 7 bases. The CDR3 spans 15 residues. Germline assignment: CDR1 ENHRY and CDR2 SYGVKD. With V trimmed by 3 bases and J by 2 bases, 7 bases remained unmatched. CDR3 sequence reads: CAISDLRDSPYEQYF. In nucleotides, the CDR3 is TGTGCCATCAGTGATCTCCGGGACAGCCCCTACGAGCAGTACTTC.

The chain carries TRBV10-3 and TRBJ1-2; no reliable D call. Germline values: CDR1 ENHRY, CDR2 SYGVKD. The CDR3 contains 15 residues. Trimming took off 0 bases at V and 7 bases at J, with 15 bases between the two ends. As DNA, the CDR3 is TGTGCCATCAGTGAGTCGGCAGGTCCTTCCGGTGGCTACACCTTC. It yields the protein CAISESAGPSGGYTF.

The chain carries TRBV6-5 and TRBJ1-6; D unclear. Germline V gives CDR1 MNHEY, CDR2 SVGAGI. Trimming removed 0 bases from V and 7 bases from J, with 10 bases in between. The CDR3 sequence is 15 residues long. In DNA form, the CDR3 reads TGTGCCAGCAGTTACTCGCGGTTCTGGAATTCACCCCTCCACTTT. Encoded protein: CASSYSRFWNSPLHF.

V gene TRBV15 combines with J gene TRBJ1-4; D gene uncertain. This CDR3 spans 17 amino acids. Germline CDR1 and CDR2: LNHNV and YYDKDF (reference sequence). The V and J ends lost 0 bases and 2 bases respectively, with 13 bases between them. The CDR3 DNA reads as TGTGCCACCAGCAGAGATCTCGGTACGGTTACTAATGAAAAACTGTTTTTT. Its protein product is CATSRDLGTVTNEKLFF. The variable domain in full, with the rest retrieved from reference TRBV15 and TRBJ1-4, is DAMVIQNPRYQVTQFGKPVTLSCSQTLNHNVMYWYQQKSSQAPKLLFHYYDKDFNNEADTPDNFQSRRPNTSFCFLDIRSPGLGDTAMYLCATSRDLGTVTNEKLFFGSGTQLSVL.

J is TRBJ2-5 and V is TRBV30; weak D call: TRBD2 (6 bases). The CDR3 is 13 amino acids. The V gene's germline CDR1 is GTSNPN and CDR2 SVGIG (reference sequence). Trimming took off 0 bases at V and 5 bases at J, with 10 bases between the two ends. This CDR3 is CAWSVRGSETQYF. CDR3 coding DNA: TGTGCCTGGAGTGTACGGGGGTCCGAGACCCAGTACTTC.

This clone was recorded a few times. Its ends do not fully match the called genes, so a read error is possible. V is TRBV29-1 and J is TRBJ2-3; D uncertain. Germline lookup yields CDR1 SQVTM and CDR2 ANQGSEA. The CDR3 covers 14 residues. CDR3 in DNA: TGCAGCGCTGAACGGGTGGTTAGCACAGATACGCAGTATTTT. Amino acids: CSAERVVSTDTQYF.

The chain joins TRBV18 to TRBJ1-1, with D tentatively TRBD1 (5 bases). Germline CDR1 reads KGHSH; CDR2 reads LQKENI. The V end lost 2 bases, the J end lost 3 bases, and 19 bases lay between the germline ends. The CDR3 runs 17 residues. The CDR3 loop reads CASSPGIGGFAYTEAFF. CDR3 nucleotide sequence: TGTGCCAGCTCACCAGGAATCGGGGGGTTTGCGTACACTGAAGCTTTCTTT.

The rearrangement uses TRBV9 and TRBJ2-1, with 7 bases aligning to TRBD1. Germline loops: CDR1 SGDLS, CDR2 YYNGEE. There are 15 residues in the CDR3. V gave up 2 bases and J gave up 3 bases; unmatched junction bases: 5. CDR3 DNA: TGTGCCAGCAGCGTCGAACGGACAGGCTACAATGAGCAGTTCTTC. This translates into CASSVERTGYNEQFF. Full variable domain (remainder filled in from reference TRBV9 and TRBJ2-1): DSGVTQTPKHLITATGQRVTLRCSPRSGDLSVYWYQQSLDQGLQFLIQYYNGEERAKGNILERFSAQQFPDLHSELNLSSLELGDSALYFCASSVERTGYNEQFFGPGTRLTVL.

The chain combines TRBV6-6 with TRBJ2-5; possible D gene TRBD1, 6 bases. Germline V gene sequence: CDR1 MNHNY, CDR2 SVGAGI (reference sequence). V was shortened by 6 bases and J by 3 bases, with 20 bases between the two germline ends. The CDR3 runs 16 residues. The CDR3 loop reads CASSSLPTGYEETQYF. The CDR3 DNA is TGTGCCAGCAGCTCCTTACCTACAGGGTATGAAGAGACCCAGTACTTC.

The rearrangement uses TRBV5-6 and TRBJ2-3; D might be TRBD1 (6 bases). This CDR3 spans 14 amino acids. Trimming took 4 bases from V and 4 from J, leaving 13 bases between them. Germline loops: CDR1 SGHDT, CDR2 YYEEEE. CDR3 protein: CASSRRTVADTQYF. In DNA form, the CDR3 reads TGTGCCAGCAGCAGACGGACAGTGGCAGATACGCAGTATTTT.

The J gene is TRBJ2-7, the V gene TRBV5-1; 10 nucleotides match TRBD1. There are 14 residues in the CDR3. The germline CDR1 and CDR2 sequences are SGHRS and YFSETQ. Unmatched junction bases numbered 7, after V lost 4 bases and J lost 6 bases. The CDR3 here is CASSRGTGESEQYF. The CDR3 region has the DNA TGCGCCAGCAGCCGGGGGACAGGGGAAAGCGAGCAGTACTTC.

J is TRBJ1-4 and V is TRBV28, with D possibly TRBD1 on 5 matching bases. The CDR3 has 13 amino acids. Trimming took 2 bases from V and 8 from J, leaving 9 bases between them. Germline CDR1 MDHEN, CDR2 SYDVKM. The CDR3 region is CASSLGGVEKLFF. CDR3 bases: TGTGCCAGCAGTTTAGGAGGGGTGGAAAAACTGTTTTTT. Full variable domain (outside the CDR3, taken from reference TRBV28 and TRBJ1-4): DVKVTQSSRYLVKRTGEKVFLECVQDMDHENMFWYRQDPGLGLRLIYFSYDVKMKEKGDIPEGYSVSREKKERFSLILESASTNQTSMYLCASSLGGVEKLFFGSGTQLSVL.

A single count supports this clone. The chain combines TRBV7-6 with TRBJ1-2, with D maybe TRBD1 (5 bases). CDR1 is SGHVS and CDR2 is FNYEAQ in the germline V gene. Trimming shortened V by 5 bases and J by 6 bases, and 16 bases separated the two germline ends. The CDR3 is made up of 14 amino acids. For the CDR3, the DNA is TGTGCCAGCAGCCCCAGGAGCAGGGTAGATGGCTACACCTTC. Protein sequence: CASSPRSRVDGYTF.

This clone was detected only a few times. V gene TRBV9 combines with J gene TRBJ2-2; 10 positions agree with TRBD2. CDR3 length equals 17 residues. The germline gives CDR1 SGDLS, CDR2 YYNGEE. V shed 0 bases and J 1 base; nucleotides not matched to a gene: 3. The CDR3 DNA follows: TGTGCCAGCAGCGTAGGGTCTAGCGGGGGGAACACCGGGGAGCTGTTTTTT. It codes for CASSVGSSGGNTGELFF.

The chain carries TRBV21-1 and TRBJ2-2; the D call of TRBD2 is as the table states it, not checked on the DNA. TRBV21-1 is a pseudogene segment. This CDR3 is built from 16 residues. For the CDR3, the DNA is TGTGCCAGCAGCTCCTGGACTAGCAGATACACCGGGGAGCTGTTTTTT. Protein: CASSSWTSRYTGELFF.